The present entry profiles one T cell receptor beta chain with its context. Its antigen is undetermined. Using its own MiXCR run on the RACE reads, TCRdb lists one record per CDR3 protein. The sample records tens of thousands of distinct CDR3 sequences, around 10% being singletons. This specimen belongs to a study of human T cells and chemical hapten exposure. General study findings and limits: TCRs whose frequency exceeded 1 in 1000 remained the same following DPC sensitization.

CDR1 and CDR2 from the germline V gene are LGHDT and YNNKEL (reference sequence). This CDR3 has 17 residues. Trimming removed 4 bases from V and 0 bases from J; junction bases left unmatched: 6. Time point given: patch test 1, 2 weeks after DPC sensitization. Treatment indicated: therapeutic diphenylcyclopropenone sensitization with weekly scalp DPC. Unfractionated whole blood yielded the extracted total RNA. The sample in question was whole blood, obtained in connection with sensitization to the hapten diphenylcyclopropenone (DPC). This sequence was found in a woman aged 40 to 55 with alopecia areata. Some clones in this sample may be carry-over from other donors' samples. J is TRBJ1-6 and V is TRBV3-1; 7 nucleotides match TRBD1. CDR3 region: CASSPDRVRSYNSPLHF. DNA of the CDR3: TGTGCCAGCAGCCCCGACAGGGTTCGCTCCTATAATTCACCCCTCCACTTT.